One sample yielded the 5 T cell receptor beta chains listed below, sequenced in a study of T cells in localized non-small cell lung cancer. Profiling relied on immunoSEQ multiplex PCR, and the TCRdb table lists in-frame clones only, not all of them. The sample records 35,000 to 50,000 clones, 70% to 80% being singletons. The input for sequencing was PBMCs, taken before any cancer treatment. The origin of the receptors is a woman between 40 and 69 years old with stage II squamous cell lung carcinoma.

This chain connects TRBV5-8 to TRBJ2-7; 10 nucleotides line up with TRBD2. After removal of 4 bases from V and 9 bases from J, the junction contained 13 bases not matched to a gene. The CDR3 contains 15 residues. The germline V gene has CDR1 SGHTS and CDR2 YDEGEE. CDR3 sequence (DNA): TGTGCCAGCAGCCCTTCCGGTAGCGGGAGGAGGCCGCAGTACTTC. It specifies CASSPSGSGRRPQYF.

This clone was observed a single time. The chain recombines TRBV2 with TRBJ2-7, with D hard to call. Germline lookup yields CDR1 SNHLY and CDR2 FYNNEI. V lost 10 bases and J lost 4, with 14 bases in between. The CDR3 is made up of 12 amino acids. The CDR3 DNA reads TGTGCCATTTCCCTGCAGTTTTACGAGCAGTACGTC. This codes for CAISLQFYEQYV.

This chain joins TRBV29-1 and TRBJ2-2; weak D call: TRBD2 (6 bases). Between the trimmed V and J ends, which lost 3 bases and 1 base, there was a span of 12 bases. CDR3 length equals 15 residues. CDR1 is SQVTM, CDR2 ANQGSEA, per germline. This CDR3 reads CSVERGWGNTGELFF. CDR3 DNA: TGCAGCGTTGAGCGGGGTTGGGGGAACACCGGGGAGCTGTTTTTT.

This chain uses TRBV28 with TRBJ2-7; 9 bases fit TRBD1. Germline lookup yields CDR1 MDHEN and CDR2 SYDVKM. The CDR3 extends over 15 amino acids. The ends lost 5 bases at V and 5 bases at J; junction bases unmatched: 10. In DNA form, the CDR3 reads TGTGCCAGCAGTACGGGACAGGGTGGGATCGACGAGCAGTACTTC. Translating it yields CASSTGQGGIDEQYF.

V gene TRBV28 combines with J gene TRBJ1-6, with a tentative D call TRBD1 (6 bases). Germline V gene data show CDR1 as MDHEN and CDR2 as SYDVKM. This CDR3 is 14 amino acids long. V gave up 3 bases and J gave up 7 bases, with 10 bases separating them. The CDR3 protein is CASSFPGVNSPLHF. CDR3 sequence (DNA): TGTGCCAGCAGTTTTCCAGGGGTGAATTCACCCCTCCACTTT.